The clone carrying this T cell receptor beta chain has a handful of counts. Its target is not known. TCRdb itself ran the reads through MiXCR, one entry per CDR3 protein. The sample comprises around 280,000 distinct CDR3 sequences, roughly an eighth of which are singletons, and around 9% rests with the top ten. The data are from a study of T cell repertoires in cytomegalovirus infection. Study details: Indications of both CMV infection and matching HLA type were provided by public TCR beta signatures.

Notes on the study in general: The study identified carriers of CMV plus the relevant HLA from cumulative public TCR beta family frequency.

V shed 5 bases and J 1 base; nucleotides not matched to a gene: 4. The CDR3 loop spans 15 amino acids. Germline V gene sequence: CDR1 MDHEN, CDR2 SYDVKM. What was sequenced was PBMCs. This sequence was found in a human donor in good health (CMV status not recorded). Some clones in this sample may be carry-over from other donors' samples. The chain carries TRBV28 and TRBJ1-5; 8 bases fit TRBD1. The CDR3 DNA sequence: TGTGCCAGCAGTCGACCAGGGGGCAGCAATCAGCCCCAGCATTTT. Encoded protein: CASSRPGGSNQPQHF.